This TCR beta chain was observed in a study of cytomegalovirus exposure and HLA in healthy donors. Study-level results: V- and J-gene trimming in TCR beta was tied to a missense DCLRE1C variant by an analysis performed later.

A note on this clone: Its antigen is unknown. At one end the junction does not follow the germline gene, possibly because of a read error.

Use of 60 Vbeta and 13 Jbeta primers characterized the PCR. Sequencing used immunoSEQ multiplex PCR; TCRdb keeps in-frame clones, though not all of them. The table records more than 120,000 clones, roughly 74% of them present only once. Germline-derived CDR1 and CDR2 are SGHRS and YFSETQ. CDR3 length: 14 amino acids. The gene calls are TRBV5-1 and TRBJ1-2; 10 nucleotides agree with TRBD1. This receptor was identified in a woman aged 40 to 55 in good health and CMV-seropositive. The material sequenced was PBMCs. The CDR3 nucleotides read TGCGCCAGCAGTTTGGGACAGGGGTTGAATGGCTACACCTTC. Translation gives CASSLGQGLNGYTF.